Listed here are 10 T cell receptor beta chains from one sample, sequenced in a study of radiation and T cells in renal cell carcinoma. Time point denoted: blood 4 weeks post-SBRT, at nephrectomy. Treatment given: 15 Gy SBRT to primary tumor, nephrectomy 4 weeks later. Sequencing was performed with immunoSEQ multiplex PCR; in TCRdb, only in-frame clones are kept and a portion is missing. The sample contains about 86,000 clones, around 85% of which appear only once. The starting material was blood, obtained from a patient whose treatment included radiotherapy and nephrectomy. Receptor source: a man aged 50 to 60 with renal cell carcinoma.

The V gene is TRBV30, the J gene TRBJ2-5; TRBD1 agrees at 8 bases. The tail of the sequence fits TRBJ2-7 better, so the J call may be wrong. Germline-derived CDR1 and CDR2 are GTSNPN and SVGIG (reference sequence). The CDR3 consists of 15 residues. CDR3: CAWSPKGQAFYEQYF. DNA for the CDR3: TGTGCCTGGAGTCCAAAGGGACAGGCCTTCTACGAGCAGTACTTC.

CDR3 coding DNA: TGTGCCAGCAACCTACTTACTAGTGGCAATGAGCAGTTCTTC. Protein: CASNLLTSGNEQFF. The chain recombines TRBV2 with TRBJ2-1; D is possibly TRBD2 (5 bases). The V gene's germline CDR1 is SNHLY and CDR2 FYNNEI. V was pared by 7 bases and J by 6 bases, with 16 bases between. The CDR3 extends over 14 amino acids.

The chain links TRBV2 to TRBJ1-5; D is possibly TRBD1 (5 bases). The CDR3 contains 13 residues. Germline V lookup: CDR1 SNHLY, CDR2 FYNNEI. CDR3 DNA sequence: TGTGCGACAGCGGGTAGCGGCAATCAGCCCCAGCATTTT. Translating it yields CATAGSGNQPQHF.

V is TRBV30 and J is TRBJ1-4; no clear D gene. The ends were cut back, 0 bases at V and 7 bases at J, with 6 bases in the middle. The germline V gene has CDR1 GTSNPN and CDR2 SVGIG (reference sequence). The CDR3 covers 12 residues. The CDR3, as DNA: TGTGCCTGGAGTGTACAAGGTGAAAAACTGTTTTTT. This translates into CAWSVQGEKLFF.

This clone was seen just once. This sequence joins TRBV18 and TRBJ2-3; D ambiguous. CDR1 KGHSH and CDR2 LQKENI come from the germline V gene. The CDR3 is 15 residues long. Trimming took off 1 base at V and 3 bases at J, with 11 bases between the two ends. For the CDR3, the DNA is TGTGCCAGCTCACCACAGCAGATCCGTACAGATACGCAGTATTTT. Translating gives CASSPQQIRTDTQYF.

This sequence joins TRBV5-1 and TRBJ1-4, with a possible D match to TRBD1 (6 bases). CDR3 length: 16 residues. V was shortened by 7 bases and J by 8 bases, with 24 bases between the two germline ends. Germline V gene data show CDR1 as SGHRS and CDR2 as YFSETQ. In DNA, the CDR3 is TGCGCCAGCGACCACGGCCCGGGGGGCGTCCGGGAAAAACTGTTTTTT. Amino acid sequence: CASDHGPGGVREKLFF.

The chain has TRBV15 and TRBJ1-1; the D gene is possibly TRBD1 (6 bases). Germline CDR1 is LNHNV and CDR2 is YYDKDF (reference sequence). Trimming removed 3 bases from V and 5 bases from J, with 16 bases in between. The CDR3 length is 15 residues. The CDR3 DNA sequence: TGTGCCACCAGCAGTACCCAGGGGCGAGGGACTGAAGCTTTCTTT. This codes for CATSSTQGRGTEAFF. The full variable domain, with the rest looked up from reference TRBV15 and TRBJ1-1, is DAMVIQNPRYQVTQFGKPVTLSCSQTLNHNVMYWYQQKSSQAPKLLFHYYDKDFNNEADTPDNFQSRRPNTSFCFLDIRSPGLGDTAMYLCATSSTQGRGTEAFFGQGTRLTVV.

This clone was observed once. J is TRBJ1-4 and V is TRBV4-1; 8 bases align to TRBD1. The CDR3 totals 15 residues. V dropped 4 bases and J dropped 7; count of bases not matched to a gene: 8. From germline, CDR1 is MGHRA and CDR2 YSYEKL. The CDR3 loop reads CASSLSGGAGEKLFF. The DNA for the CDR3 is TGCGCCAGCAGCCTGTCAGGGGGCGCGGGTGAAAAACTGTTTTTT.

The J gene is TRBJ2-1, the V gene TRBV11-2; D not resolved. CDR1 is SGHAT and CDR2 is FQNNGV in the germline V gene. This CDR3 contains 17 residues. V was clipped by 5 bases and J by 0 bases, with 17 bases between them. The CDR3 spells CASSLMGPTSSYNEQFF. The CDR3 nucleotides read TGTGCCAGCAGCCTGATGGGCCCGACGAGCTCCTACAATGAGCAGTTCTTC.

This sequence joins TRBV28 and TRBJ1-2, with 8 bases fitting TRBD1. The V gene end was trimmed by 7 bases and the J gene end by 6 bases; junction bases not matched to a gene: 10. The CDR3 extends over 14 amino acids. Germline-derived CDR1 and CDR2 are MDHEN and SYDVKM. The CDR3 coding sequence is TGTGCCAGCACCTCGGACAGGGAGAAGGATGGCTACACCTTC. It codes for CASTSDREKDGYTF.